This T cell receptor (beta chain) was retrieved from a study of cytomegalovirus exposure and HLA in healthy donors (dated by TCRdb to about 2017). For the study in its entirety: An earlier analysis of approximately 590 of the donors reported roughly 300 Gb of sequence data and 100 million to 130 million unique TCR beta sequences from 150 million to 200 million T cells. Around 320 gigabases of sequencing data and approximately 80 million unique TCR sequences were included in an early release covering about 700 HLA-typed donors. Among the approximately 420 genotyped donors, about 85% belonged to the genetic ancestry cluster associated with self-reported Caucasian donors. The aim of the study was to test whether cataloging public T cell receptors could identify signatures of past pathogen exposure. The study used immunosequencing to profile the T cell repertoires of 670 or so subjects and linked those repertoires to cytomegalovirus serostatus. Besides the first cohort of roughly 700 subjects, a separate validation cohort made up of 120 different subjects was used. High-throughput TCR immunosequencing, statistical association of individual TCRs with disease status, and machine learning were combined to predict cytomegalovirus infection status. A later analysis re-analyzed previously published TCR beta repertoires from 660 or so donors and added high-resolution HLA genotyping to study TCR occurrence patterns. The later analysis used no new phenotypic data to find candidate immune exposures, relying instead on TCR beta sequences and their occurrence across donors. An earlier analysis of 587 of the donors used high-throughput TCR beta sequencing to judge whether each TCR beta V gene segment behaved as functional or pseudogenic. Donor age, sex, ethnicity and CMV serostatus were collected together with the repertoire data. In a later genetic analysis, genome-wide SNP genotypes for about 55% of the roughly 670 donors were used, and that subset was treated as a discovery cohort. Every repertoire in the discovery cohort had been generated on one and the same sequencing platform. Both class I and class II loci were covered by HLA typing, at four-digit resolution. The number of typed donors differed by locus: about 620-640 for A, B, C, DRB1 and DQB1; 500 to 550 for DQA1; about 600 for DPA1; and approximately 450 for DPB1. Roughly 5 DR-DQ haplotypes were handled as single units for association and clustering, since linkage in the cohort was strong. Across around 400 genotyped donors of the cohort, an average of roughly 250,000 unique TCR beta nucleotide sequences per donor were sequenced, and 15% to 20% of those sequences were non-productive.

General conclusions and limits of the study: According to a later analysis, parvovirus B19, influenza, CMV and Epstein-Barr virus appeared linked to several top co-occurrence clusters. In an earlier analysis of several hundred of the donors, most TCR beta V segments were observed in productive rearrangements about 87% or about 30% of the time, broadly matching IMGT annotations. The classifier was reported to diagnose cytomegalovirus status with high specificity and sensitivity in both the original cohort and the validation cohort. A further reported finding was that TCR beta sequences accurately predicted the HLA-A and HLA-B alleles for most subjects in the first cohort. Most TCR sequences were seen in very few donors, while some public TCRs were found in many individuals. In a later analysis, about 17,000 TCR beta sequences were associated with specific HLA alleles at a false discovery rate of 0.05. The authors suggested that the approach could potentially be extended to other disease states and immunological phenotypes. According to a later analysis, most CMV-associated TCR beta chains appeared to be HLA-restricted, and the HLA associations seemed to be driven largely by CMV exposure. In this cohort, only TCR beta chains were sequenced, and detectable features were limited by the absence of alpha or paired-chain data. In vitro tests confirmed that a few of the cytomegalovirus-associated TCR beta chains recognize cytomegalovirus antigens. CMV serostatus was the only immune exposure information available for the cohort. A later analysis found that TCR association rates varied across HLA loci, with DRB1 alleles showing the most associated TCRs and HLA-C alleles the fewest. When HLA alleles, especially DR and DQ, strongly co-occurred, attributing TCR associations to individual alleles was difficult. A later genetic analysis reported fewer N-insertions in productive TCRs among donors in an Asian-associated ancestry cluster than the roughly 720-donor mean. Linkage disequilibrium might explain the correlated functional status among segregating V segments, but an unknown experimental factor could not be ruled out. Because the 87-base-pair reads could not distinguish some IMGT-functional V segments, including TRBV6-2 and TRBV6-3, those segments were excluded. Because counts were too low, seventeen rarely observed V segments, including chromosome 9 orphons, were excluded from the earlier analysis of about 500 of the donors. Because HLA typing was unavailable for some donors at each locus, only the typed subset was used in association tests. A later genetic analysis associated a missense DCLRE1C variant with V-gene and J-gene trimming of TCR beta chains, and an independent cohort replicated the association. A cluster of highly shared sequence variants was judged likely to represent a technical artifact of the sequencing pipeline. The study listed approximately 150 TCR beta chains as associated with cytomegalovirus. In a later analysis, HLA-associated TCR beta chains were found to be more clonally expanded and to have lower generation probabilities than equally common non-associated chains. Presence/absence analyses assumed roughly uniform sequencing depth across donors, an assumption that may not hold.

Library generation was performed with the immunoSEQ multiplex PCR assay. For the multiplex PCR, a mixture combining 60 forward primers for TCR Vbeta segments and 13 reverse primers for TCR Jbeta segments was used. The CDR3 region of rearranged TCR beta genes was amplified from genomic DNA with a multiplex PCR assay. The Illumina HiSeq System was used to sequence the amplified TCR beta libraries as 87-base-pair reads. The study's own analysis went as follows. Across the 670 or so repertoires, a later analysis counted tens of millions of unique TCR beta chains, 9 million to 14 million of which were shared by at least two donors. Raw reads were error-corrected and collapsed into unique sequences by a nearest-neighbor algorithm in which closely related sequences were merged to remove PCR and sequencing errors. CDR3 sequences were aligned to IMGT reference sequences to assign V, D and J gene segments. For a sequence to be retained, a match of at least six nucleotides was required to both a V gene segment and a J gene segment. A rearrangement counted as productive if the CDR3 had no stop codons and remained in frame with V and J, and every other rearrangement counted as non-productive. CDR3 was defined by IMGT convention, running from the second conserved V-encoded cysteine to the conserved J-encoded phenylalanine. Sequences without an unambiguous match to a single V gene segment were excluded from the earlier analysis of a few hundred of the donors. An earlier analysis of around 600 of the donors classified V segments as functional when productive rearrangements were above 56.7% and as segregating when the standard deviation between donors was above 5%. A statistical classification framework was developed to diagnose cytomegalovirus status using the catalog of TCR beta chain sequences. In a later analysis, TCR nucleotide sequences were compared against IMGT/GENE-DB human TR gene sequences so that V and J genes could be assigned. Using the TCRdist pipeline, a later analysis assigned CDR3 sequences along with most-parsimonious VDJ recombination scenarios. A later analysis defined each TCR beta chain by its CDR3 amino acid sequence plus V-gene family, and excluded reads lacking a unique V-gene family. As a way to deal with suspected cross-contamination and a sequencing artifact, a later analysis dropped 450 to 600 nucleotide sequences that were highly shared and had low generation probability. In a later analysis, a clonal expansion index was calculated for each public chain from normalized within-repertoire ranks of inferred template counts. A later analysis computed generation probabilities with a VDJ recombination model fitted to out-of-frame rearrangements, and checked the results against IGoR. Hypergeometric tests were used in a later analysis to score TCR-TCR, TCR-HLA and TCR-CMV co-occurrence, with a repertoire-size bias correction applied to the TCR pairs. A later analysis estimated false discovery rates by permuting HLA or CMV assignments 20 times. In a later analysis, co-occurring TCRs were grouped using DBSCAN, and TCRdist sequence similarity was added for clustering within HLA-allele-positive subsets. Repertoires with fewer than 30,000 or more than 120,000 public chains were left out of co-occurrence clustering, as were about five repertoires with anomalous nucleotide sharing. In its TCRdb copy, this immuneACCESS table keeps in-frame sequences only and misses some clones. Where compared with another copy, unresolved V genes explain less than half of these, and the others have no known cause. Clonal size and the V and J genes are those of that table, whereas D and trimming came from the DNA. This sample lists 90,000 to 100,000 clones; around 79% were detected once. Of the sample, around 5.3% falls within the top ten clones.

Concerning this clone: Its antigen remains undetermined. There are no base qualities to consult, and no much larger clone falls within one base.

The germline ends are 13 bases apart after V is trimmed by 2 bases and J by 5 bases. The CDR3 runs 14 residues from the cysteine to the phenylalanine. The CDR3 DNA has 42 bases and is translated from base 1. The germline V gene sets CDR1 to SGHTA and CDR2 to FQGTGA. The cohort consisted of approximately 670 healthy bone marrow donors. All cohort members were sampled while nominally healthy, although unrecorded immune exposures were likely present. The donor tested CMV seronegative, placing the donor among the 300 to 450 seronegative members of the cohort. A peripheral blood sample was provided by each donor, and peripheral blood mononuclear cells were used for TCR beta sequencing. The Qiagen DNeasy Blood Extraction Kit was used to extract genomic DNA from the blood cell samples.

The TCR originated in a woman aged 40 to 50 in good health and CMV-seronegative. The V gene is TRBV7-3 and the J gene is TRBJ2-7; tentative D gene TRBD1, with 5 bases matching. Sequenced material: PBMCs. The CDR3 reads CASSLFPGSDEQYF. The DNA sequence follows: TGTGCCAGCAGCTTATTTCCAGGGTCGGACGAGCAGTACTTC.